This note documents a single TCR beta chain sequence. There are many counts of this clonotype. The antigen it binds to is not known. One base away there is no much larger clone; base qualities are not given. This specimen belongs to a study of T-cell reconstitution after alpha-beta-depleted transplantation in children (dated by TCRdb to about 2016). Turning to the overall study: Using TCR repertoire profiling, the study quantitatively followed how T-cell immune reconstitution unfolded in children after TCRalphabeta/CD19-depleted allogeneic hematopoietic cell transplantation.

The sample's treatment or condition, from its label and the paper: allogeneic hematopoietic cell transplantation with graft depleted of TCRalphabeta T cells and CD19 B cells. TCRalphabeta/CD19-depleted allogeneic hematopoietic cell grafts were given to the transplant recipients, all of whom were children. Libraries came from PCR. Sequencing took place on an Illumina HiSeq 2500. TCR libraries were prepared with molecular barcoding, using unique molecular identifiers to normalize TCRbeta repertoire quantification. In-frame beta chains were kept once TCRdb had trimmed the public reads at Q25 with fastp and called clones with MiXCR. CDR3 protein sequences are deduplicated, and each keeps its most common genes and DNA. The sample table contains around 200,000 distinct CDR3 sequences; only one count was recorded for around 9.2% of them. The ten biggest clones cover 35% of the sample. Broader findings and caveats from the paper: The frequencies of hyperexpanded clones fell over the following months, and after one year, T-cell counts and TCRbeta diversity were mostly attributed to newly produced T cells. The apparently early recovery of alphabetaT-cell counts about two months after transplant reportedly depended on only several hundred rapidly expanded clones that came from non-depleted graft cells. The high TCRbeta diversity at day 60 in some patients was ascribed to recipient T cells and intrathymic progenitors that had survived conditioning.

V sheds 7 bases and J sheds 1 base, leaving 6 bases between their ends. Its CDR3 holds 12 amino acids, cysteine through phenylalanine. Just the 36-base CDR3 DNA is kept, in frame starting at base 1. This sequence originates from a male patient between 2 and 15 years old who had a stem cell transplant for acute myeloid leukemia, so the T cells may come from the graft donor. The input for sequencing was PBMCs, mostly from graft donor cells, taken 360 days after TCRalphabeta/CD19-depleted stem cell transplant. This chain joins TRBV12-3 or TRBV12-4 to TRBJ2-3, with no D gene named confidently. The DNA sequence reads TGTGCCAGCAAAATGGGCACAGATACGCAGTATTTT. Its amino acids are CASKMGTDTQYF.